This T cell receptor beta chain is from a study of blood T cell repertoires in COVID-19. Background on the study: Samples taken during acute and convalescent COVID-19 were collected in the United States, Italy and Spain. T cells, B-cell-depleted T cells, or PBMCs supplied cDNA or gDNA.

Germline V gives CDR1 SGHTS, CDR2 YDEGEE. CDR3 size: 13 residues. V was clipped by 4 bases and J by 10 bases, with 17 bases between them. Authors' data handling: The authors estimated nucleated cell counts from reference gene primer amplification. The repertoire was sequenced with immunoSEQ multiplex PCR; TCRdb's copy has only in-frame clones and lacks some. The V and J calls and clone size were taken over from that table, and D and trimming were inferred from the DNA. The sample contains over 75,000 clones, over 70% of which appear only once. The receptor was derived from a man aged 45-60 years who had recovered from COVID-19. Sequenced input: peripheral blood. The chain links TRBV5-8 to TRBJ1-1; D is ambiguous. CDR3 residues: CASSGQPLGGAFF. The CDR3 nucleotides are TGTGCCAGCAGCGGGCAGCCACTCGGAGGAGCTTTCTTT.